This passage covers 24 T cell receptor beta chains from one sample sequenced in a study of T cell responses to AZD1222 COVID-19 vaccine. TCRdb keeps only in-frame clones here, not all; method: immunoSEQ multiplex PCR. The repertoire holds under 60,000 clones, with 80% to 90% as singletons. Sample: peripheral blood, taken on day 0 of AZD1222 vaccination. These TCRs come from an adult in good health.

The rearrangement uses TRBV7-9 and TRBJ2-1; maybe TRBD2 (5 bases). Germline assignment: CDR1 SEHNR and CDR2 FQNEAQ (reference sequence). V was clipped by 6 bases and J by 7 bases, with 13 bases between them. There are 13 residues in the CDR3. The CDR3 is CASRTTPGNEQFF. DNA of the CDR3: TGTGCCAGCAGGACCACACCGGGAAATGAGCAGTTCTTC.

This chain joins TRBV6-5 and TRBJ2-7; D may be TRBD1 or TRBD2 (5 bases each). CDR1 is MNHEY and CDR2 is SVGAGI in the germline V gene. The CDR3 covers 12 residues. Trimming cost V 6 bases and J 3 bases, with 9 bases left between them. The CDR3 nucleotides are TGTGCCAGCAGAAGGGACGGCTACGAGCAGTACTTC. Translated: CASRRDGYEQYF.

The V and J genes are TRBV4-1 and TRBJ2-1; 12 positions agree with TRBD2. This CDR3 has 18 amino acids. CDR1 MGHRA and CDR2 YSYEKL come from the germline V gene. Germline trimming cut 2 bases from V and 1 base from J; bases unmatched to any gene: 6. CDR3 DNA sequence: TGCGCCAGCAGCCAACGACTAGCGGGGGCCCGTTCCTACAATGAGCAGTTCTTC. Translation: CASSQRLAGARSYNEQFF.

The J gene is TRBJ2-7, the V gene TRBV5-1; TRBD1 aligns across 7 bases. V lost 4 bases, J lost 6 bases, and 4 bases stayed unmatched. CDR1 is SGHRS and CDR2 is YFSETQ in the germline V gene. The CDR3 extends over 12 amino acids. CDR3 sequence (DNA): TGCGCCAGCAGCAAGACAGGGTCCGAGCAGTACTTC. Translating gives CASSKTGSEQYF.

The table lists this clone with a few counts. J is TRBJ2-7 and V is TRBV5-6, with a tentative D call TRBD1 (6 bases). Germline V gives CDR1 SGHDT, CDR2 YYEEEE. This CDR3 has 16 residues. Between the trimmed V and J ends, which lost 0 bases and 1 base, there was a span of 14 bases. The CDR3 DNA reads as TGTGCCAGCAGCTTGGTTGGGGCAGGGGCTTCCTACGAGCAGTACTTC. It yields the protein CASSLVGAGASYEQYF.

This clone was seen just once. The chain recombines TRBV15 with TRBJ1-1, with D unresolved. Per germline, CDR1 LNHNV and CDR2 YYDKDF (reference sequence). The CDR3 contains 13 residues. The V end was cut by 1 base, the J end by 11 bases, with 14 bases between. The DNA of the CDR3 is TGTGCCACCAGCAGAGTAGTCGAGGTTAAGGCTTTCTTT. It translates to CATSRVVEVKAFF.

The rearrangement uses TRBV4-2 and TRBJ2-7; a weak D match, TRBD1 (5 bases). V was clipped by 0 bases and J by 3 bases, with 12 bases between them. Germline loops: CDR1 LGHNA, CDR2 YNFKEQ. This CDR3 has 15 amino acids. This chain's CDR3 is CASSQDFGQDYEQYF. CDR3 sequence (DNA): TGTGCCAGCAGCCAAGATTTCGGACAAGACTACGAGCAGTACTTC.

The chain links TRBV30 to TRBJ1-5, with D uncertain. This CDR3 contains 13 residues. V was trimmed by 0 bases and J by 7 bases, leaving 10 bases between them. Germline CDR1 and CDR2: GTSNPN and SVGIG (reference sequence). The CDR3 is CAWSVVGNQPQHF. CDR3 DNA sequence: TGTGCCTGGAGTGTAGTGGGGAACCAGCCCCAGCATTTT.

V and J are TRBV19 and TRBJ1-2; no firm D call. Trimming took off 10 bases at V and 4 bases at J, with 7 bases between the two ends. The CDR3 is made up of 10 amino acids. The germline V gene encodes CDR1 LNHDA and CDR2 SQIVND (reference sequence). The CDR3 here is CATWGYGYTF. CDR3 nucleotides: TGTGCCACCTGGGGCTATGGCTACACCTTC.

The CDR3 spells CASSRQIGSEQFF. The CDR3 region has the DNA TGTGCCAGCAGCCGCCAGATTGGCTCTGAGCAGTTCTTC. This chain links TRBV12-3 or TRBV12-4 with TRBJ2-1; no clear D gene. CDR3 length equals 13 residues. Trimming shortened V by 6 bases and J by 9 bases, and 15 bases separated the two germline ends.

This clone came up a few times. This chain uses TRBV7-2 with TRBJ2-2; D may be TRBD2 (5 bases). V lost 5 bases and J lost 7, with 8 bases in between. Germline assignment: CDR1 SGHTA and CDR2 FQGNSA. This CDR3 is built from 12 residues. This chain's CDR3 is CASSRGLGELFF. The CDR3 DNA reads TGTGCCAGCAGCCGGGGTCTCGGGGAGCTGTTTTTT.

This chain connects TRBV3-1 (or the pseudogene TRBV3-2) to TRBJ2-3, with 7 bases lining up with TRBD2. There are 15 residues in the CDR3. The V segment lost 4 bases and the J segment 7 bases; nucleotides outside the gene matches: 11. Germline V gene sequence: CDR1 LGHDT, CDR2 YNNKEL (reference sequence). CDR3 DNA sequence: TGTGCCAGCAGCCTCACCCGGACTAGTAGAAATACGCAGTATTTT. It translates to CASSLTRTSRNTQYF.

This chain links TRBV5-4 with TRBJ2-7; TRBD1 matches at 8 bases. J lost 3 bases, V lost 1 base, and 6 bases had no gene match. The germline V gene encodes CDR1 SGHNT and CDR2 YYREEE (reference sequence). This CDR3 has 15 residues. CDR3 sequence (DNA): TGTGCCAGCAGCTTGTACGGGACAGGTAACTACGAGCAGTACTTC. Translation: CASSLYGTGNYEQYF.

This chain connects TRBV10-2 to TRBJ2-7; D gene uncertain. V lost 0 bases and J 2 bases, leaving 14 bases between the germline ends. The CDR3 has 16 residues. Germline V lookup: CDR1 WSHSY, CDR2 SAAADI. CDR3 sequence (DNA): TGCGCCAGCAGTGAGTCGGTCCTCCCGACCCCCTACGAGCAGTACTTC. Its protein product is CASSESVLPTPYEQYF.

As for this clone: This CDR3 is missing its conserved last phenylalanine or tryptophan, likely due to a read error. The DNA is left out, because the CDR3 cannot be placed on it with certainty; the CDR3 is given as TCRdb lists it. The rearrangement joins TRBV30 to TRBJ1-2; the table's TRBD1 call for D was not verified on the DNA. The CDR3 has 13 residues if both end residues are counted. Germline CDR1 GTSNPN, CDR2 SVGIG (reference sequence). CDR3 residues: CAWSVARLRGTAL.

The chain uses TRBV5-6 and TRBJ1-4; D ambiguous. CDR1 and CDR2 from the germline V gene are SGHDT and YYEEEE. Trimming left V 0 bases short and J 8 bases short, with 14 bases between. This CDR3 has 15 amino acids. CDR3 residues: CASSLEGTKREKLFF. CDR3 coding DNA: TGTGCCAGCAGCTTGGAGGGCACTAAACGGGAAAAACTGTTTTTT.

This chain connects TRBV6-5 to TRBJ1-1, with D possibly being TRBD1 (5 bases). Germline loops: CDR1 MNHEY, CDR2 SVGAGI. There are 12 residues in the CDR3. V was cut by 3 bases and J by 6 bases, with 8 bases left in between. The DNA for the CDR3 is TGTGCCAGCAGTTATAGGGGCGCTGAAGCTTTCTTT. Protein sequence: CASSYRGAEAFF.

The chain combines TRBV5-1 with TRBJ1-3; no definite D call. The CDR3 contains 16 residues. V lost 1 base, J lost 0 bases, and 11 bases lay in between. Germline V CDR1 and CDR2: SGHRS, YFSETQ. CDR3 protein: CASSLTQVSSGNTIYF. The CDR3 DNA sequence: TGCGCCAGCAGCTTGACCCAGGTCAGCTCTGGAAACACCATATATTTT.

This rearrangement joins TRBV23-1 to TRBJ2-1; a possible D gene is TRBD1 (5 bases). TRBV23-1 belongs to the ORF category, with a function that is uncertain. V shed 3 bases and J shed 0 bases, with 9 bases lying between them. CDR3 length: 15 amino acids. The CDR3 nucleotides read TGCGCCAGCAGTCAGGGGCGGTCCTCCTACAATGAGCAGTTCTTC. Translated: CASSQGRSSYNEQFF.

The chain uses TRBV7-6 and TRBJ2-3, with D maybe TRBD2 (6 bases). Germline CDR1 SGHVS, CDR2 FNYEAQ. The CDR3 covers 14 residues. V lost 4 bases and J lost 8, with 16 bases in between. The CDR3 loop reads CASSSLKTRPTQYF. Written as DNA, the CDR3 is TGTGCCAGCAGCTCCCTTAAGACTAGACCTACGCAGTATTTT.

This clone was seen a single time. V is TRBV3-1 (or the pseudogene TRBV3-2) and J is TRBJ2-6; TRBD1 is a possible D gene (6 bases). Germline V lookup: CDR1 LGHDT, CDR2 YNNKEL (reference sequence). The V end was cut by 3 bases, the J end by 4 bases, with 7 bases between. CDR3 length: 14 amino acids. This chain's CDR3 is CASSQGAGANVLTF. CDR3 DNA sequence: TGTGCCAGCAGCCAGGGGGCGGGGGCCAACGTCCTGACTTTC.

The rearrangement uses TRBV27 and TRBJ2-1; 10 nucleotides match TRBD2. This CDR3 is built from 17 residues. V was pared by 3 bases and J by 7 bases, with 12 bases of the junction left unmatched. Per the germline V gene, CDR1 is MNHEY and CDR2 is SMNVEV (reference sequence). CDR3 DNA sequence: TGTGCCAGCAGTTTTTTCGTCGGGGCTAGCGGGAGAAATGAGCAGTTCTTC. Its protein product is CASSFFVGASGRNEQFF.

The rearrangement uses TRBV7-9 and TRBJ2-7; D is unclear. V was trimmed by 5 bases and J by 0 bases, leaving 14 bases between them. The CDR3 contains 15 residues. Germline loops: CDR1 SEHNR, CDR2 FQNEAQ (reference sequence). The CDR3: CASSPKVRVSYEQYF. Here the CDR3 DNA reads TGTGCCAGCAGCCCTAAAGTCCGGGTCTCCTACGAGCAGTACTTC.

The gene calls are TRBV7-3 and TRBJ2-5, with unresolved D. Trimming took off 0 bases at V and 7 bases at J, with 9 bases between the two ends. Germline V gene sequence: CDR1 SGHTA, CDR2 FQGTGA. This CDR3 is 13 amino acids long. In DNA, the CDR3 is TGTGCCAGCAGCTTAACGGTTGCAGCGACCCAGTACTTC. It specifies CASSLTVAATQYF.